The following is a TCR beta chain sequence with its context. Its antigen is unidentified. The sample comes from a study of cytomegalovirus exposure and HLA in healthy donors. PCR involved 60 Vbeta and 13 Jbeta primers. Clones were sequenced by immunoSEQ multiplex PCR, and TCRdb holds only the in-frame ones, with some missing. The listing records 150,000 to 200,000 clones. Deletions cut 4 bases from V and 3 bases from J, with 10 bases between. The CDR3 is 14 amino acids. Germline V gene data show CDR1 as MNHNS and CDR2 as SASEGT. Study-wide results and caveats: Researchers counted around 180 TCR beta chains as cytomegalovirus-associated. Sequencing depth roughly uniform across donors was assumed in presence/absence analyses.

Each donor's status was that of a healthy bone marrow donor. Sequenced input: PBMCs. The chain combines TRBV6-1 with TRBJ1-3, with D hard to call. The receptor was derived from a woman in her sixties in good health and CMV-seronegative. CDR3 loop: CASSGGALGNTIYF. The CDR3 DNA is TGTGCCAGCAGTGGCGGAGCGCTTGGAAACACCATATATTTT.